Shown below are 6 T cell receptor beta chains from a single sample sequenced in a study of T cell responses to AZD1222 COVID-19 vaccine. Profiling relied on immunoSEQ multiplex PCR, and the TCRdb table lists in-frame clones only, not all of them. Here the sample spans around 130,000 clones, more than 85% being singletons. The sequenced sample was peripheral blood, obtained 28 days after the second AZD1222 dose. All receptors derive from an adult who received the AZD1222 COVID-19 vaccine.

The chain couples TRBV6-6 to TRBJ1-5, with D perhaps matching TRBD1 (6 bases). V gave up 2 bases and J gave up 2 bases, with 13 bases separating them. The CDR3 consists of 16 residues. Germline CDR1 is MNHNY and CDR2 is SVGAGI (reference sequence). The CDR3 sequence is CASSYEGGPGNQPQHF. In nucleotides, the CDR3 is TGTGCCAGCAGTTACGAAGGGGGGCCGGGCAATCAGCCCCAGCATTTT.

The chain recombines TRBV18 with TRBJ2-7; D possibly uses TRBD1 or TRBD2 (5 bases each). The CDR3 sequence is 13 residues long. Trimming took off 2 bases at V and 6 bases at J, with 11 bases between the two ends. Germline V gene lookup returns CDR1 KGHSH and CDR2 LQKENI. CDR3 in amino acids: CASSPKAGSEQYF. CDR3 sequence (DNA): TGTGCCAGCTCACCAAAGGCAGGGAGCGAGCAGTACTTC. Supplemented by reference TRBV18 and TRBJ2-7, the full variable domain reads NAGVMQNPRHLVRRRGQEARLRCSPMKGHSHVYWYRQLPEEGLKFMVYLQKENIIDESGMPKERFSAEFPKEGPSILRIQQVVRGDSAAYFCASSPKAGSEQYFGPGTRLTVT.

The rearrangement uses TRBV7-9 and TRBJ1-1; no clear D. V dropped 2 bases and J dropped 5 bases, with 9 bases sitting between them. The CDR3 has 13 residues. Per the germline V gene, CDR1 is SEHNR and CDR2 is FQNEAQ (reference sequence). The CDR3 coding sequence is TGTGCCAGCAGCTTACTCACGGGAACTGAAGCTTTCTTT. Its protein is CASSLLTGTEAFF.

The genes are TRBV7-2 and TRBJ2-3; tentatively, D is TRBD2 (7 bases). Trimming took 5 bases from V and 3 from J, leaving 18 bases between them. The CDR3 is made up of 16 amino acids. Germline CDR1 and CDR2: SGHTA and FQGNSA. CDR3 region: CASSQIGGARTDTQYF. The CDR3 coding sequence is TGTGCCAGCAGCCAAATTGGGGGGGCTCGGACAGATACGCAGTATTTT.

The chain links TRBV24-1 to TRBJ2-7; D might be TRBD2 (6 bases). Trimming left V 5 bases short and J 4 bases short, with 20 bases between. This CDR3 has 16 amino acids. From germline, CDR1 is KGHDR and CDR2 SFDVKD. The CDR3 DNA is TGTGCCACCAGTGCGGCAGGGAGGACGACTAGGTACGAGCAGTACTTC. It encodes CATSAAGRTTRYEQYF.

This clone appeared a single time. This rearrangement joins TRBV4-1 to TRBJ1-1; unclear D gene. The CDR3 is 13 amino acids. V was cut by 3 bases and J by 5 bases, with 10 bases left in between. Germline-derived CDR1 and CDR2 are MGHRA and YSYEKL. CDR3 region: CASSHPQRTEAFF. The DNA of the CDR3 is TGCGCCAGCAGCCATCCCCAACGTACTGAAGCTTTCTTT.